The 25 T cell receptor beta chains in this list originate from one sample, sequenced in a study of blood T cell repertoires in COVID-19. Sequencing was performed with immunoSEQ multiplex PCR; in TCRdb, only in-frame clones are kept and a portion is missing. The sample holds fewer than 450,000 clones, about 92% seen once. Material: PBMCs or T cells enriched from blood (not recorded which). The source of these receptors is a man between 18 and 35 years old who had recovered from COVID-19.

This CDR3 reads CASVGGGNAYNEQFF. In DNA form, the CDR3 reads TGTGCCAGCGTCGGGGGTGGTAACGCCTACAATGAGCAGTTCTTC. The rearrangement joins TRBV7-9 to TRBJ2-1; D is perhaps TRBD2 (6 bases). Trimming shortened V by 8 bases and J by 2 bases, and 16 bases separated the two germline ends. This CDR3 is built from 15 residues. Germline V gene lookup returns CDR1 SEHNR and CDR2 FQNEAQ (reference sequence).

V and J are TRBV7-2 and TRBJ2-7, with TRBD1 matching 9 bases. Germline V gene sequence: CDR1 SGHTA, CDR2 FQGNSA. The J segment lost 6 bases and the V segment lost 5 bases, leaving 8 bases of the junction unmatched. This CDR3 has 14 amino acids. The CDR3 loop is CASSARGDRAEQYF. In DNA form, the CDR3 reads TGTGCCAGCAGCGCAAGGGGGGACAGGGCCGAGCAGTACTTC.

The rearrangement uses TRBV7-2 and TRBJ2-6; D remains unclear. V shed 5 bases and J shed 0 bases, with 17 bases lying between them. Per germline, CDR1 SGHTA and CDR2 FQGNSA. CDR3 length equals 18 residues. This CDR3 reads CASSPRRPSPSGANVLTF. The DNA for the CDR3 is TGTGCCAGCAGCCCTAGACGCCCAAGCCCCTCTGGGGCCAACGTCCTGACTTTC.

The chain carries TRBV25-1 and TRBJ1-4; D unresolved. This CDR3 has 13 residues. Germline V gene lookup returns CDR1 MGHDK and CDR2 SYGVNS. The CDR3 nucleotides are TGTGCTACTCAGCGTGCCCCAAATGAAAAACTGTTTTTT. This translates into CATQRAPNEKLFF.

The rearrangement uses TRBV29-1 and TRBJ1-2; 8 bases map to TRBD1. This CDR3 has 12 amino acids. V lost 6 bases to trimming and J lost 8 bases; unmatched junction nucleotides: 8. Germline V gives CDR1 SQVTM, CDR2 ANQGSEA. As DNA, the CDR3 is TGCAGCGTCCCCGACAGGGGTGGCGGCTACACCTTC. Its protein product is CSVPDRGGGYTF. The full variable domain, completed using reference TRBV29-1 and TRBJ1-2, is SAVISQKPSRDICQRGTSLTIQCQVDSQVTMMFWYRQQPGQSLTLIATANQGSEATYESGFVIDKFPISRPNLTFSTLTVSNMSPEDSSIYLCSVPDRGGGYTFGSGTRLTVV.

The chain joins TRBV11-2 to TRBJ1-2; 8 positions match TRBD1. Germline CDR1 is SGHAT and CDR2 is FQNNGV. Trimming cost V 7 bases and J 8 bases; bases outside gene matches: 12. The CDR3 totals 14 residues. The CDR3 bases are TGTGCCAGCACGCCGGACAGGGTGGTTCGCGGCTACACCTTC. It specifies CASTPDRVVRGYTF.

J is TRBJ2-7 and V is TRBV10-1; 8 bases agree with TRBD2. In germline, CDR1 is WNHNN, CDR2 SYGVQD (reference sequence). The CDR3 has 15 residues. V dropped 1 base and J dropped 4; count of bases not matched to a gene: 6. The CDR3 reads CASSELGLGGYEQYF. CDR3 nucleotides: TGCGCCAGCAGTGAGTTGGGACTAGGAGGATACGAGCAGTACTTC.

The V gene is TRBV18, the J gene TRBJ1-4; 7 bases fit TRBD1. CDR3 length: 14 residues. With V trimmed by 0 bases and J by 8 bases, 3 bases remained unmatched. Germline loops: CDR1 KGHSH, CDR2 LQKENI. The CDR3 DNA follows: TGTGCCAGCTCACCACCGACAGGGAACGAAAAACTGTTTTTT. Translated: CASSPPTGNEKLFF.

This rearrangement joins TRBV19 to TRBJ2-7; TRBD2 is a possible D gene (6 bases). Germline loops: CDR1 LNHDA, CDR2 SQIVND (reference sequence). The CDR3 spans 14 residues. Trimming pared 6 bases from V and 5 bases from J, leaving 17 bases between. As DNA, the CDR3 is TGTGCCAGTAGGGAAGCGGGTACTAGGGACGAGCAGTACTTC. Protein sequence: CASREAGTRDEQYF.

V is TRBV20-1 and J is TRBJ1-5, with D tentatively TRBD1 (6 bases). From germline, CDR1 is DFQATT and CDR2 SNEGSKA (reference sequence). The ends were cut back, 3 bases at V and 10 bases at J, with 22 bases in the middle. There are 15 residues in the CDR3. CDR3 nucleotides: TGCAGTGCTAGTCCATACGCGGGGGCCTCCGAACCCCAGCATTTT. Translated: CSASPYAGASEPQHF.

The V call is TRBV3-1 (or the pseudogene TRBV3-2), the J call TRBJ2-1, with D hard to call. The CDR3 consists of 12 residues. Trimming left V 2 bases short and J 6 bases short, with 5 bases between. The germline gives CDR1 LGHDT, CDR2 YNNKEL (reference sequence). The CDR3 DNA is TGTGCCAGCAGCCAACGGAGCAATGAGCAGTTCTTC. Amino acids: CASSQRSNEQFF.

The CDR3 DNA reads as TGTGCCAGCACGAGGGGGCCTGGGATCACTGAAGCTTTCTTT. Its translation is CASTRGPGITEAFF. V gene TRBV2 combines with J gene TRBJ1-1; 7 nucleotides line up with TRBD1. The germline CDR1 and CDR2 sequences are SNHLY and FYNNEI. The CDR3 runs to 14 residues. J gave up 4 bases and V 7 bases, and 9 bases lay outside the gene matches.

The CDR3 region has the DNA TGTGCCAGCAGTCTACAGGGGCTCCACACTGAAGCTTTCTTT. Its translation is CASSLQGLHTEAFF. The V call is TRBV6-5, the J call TRBJ1-1, with 7 bases that match TRBD1. Germline V gene sequence: CDR1 MNHEY, CDR2 SVGAGI. The CDR3 contains 14 residues. J gave up 3 bases and V 5 bases, and 6 bases lay outside the gene matches.

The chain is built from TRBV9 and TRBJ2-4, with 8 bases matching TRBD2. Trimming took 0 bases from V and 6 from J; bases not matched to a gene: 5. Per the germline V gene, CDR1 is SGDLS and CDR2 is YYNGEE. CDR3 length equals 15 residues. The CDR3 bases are TGTGCCAGCAGCGTAGCGGGAGGGCGCTTAAACATTCAGTACTTC. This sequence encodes CASSVAGGRLNIQYF.

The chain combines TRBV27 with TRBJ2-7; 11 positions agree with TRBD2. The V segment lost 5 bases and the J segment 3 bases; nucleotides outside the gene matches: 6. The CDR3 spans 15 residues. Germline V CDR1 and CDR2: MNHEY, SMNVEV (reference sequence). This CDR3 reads CASSDPGTSGYEQYF. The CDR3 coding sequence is TGTGCCAGCAGTGACCCCGGGACTAGCGGCTACGAGCAGTACTTC.

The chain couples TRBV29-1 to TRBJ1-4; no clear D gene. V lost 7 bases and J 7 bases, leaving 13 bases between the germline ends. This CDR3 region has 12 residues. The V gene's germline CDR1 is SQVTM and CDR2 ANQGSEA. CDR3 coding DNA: TGCAGCGCTGGTGAGGTTGGTGAAAAACTGTTTTTT. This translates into CSAGEVGEKLFF.

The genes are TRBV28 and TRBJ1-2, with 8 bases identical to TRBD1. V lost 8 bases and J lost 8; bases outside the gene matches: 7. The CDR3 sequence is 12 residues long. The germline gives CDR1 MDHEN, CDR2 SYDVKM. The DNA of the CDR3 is TGTGCCAGCGGGACAGGAAGTTCAGGCTACACCTTC. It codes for CASGTGSSGYTF.

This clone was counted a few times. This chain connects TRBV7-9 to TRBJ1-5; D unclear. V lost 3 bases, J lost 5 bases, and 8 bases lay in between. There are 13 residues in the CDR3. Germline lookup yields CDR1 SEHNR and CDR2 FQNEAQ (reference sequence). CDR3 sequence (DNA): TGTGCCAGCAGCTTCTTAGCCGATCAGCCCCAGCATTTT. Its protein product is CASSFLADQPQHF.

CDR3 sequence (DNA): TGTGCCAGCAGCCAACAACGGGGGGACTACACCTTC. Translated, it gives CASSQQRGDYTF. This chain connects TRBV3-1 (or the pseudogene TRBV3-2) to TRBJ1-2; a weak D match, TRBD1 (5 bases). Trimming left V 2 bases short and J 10 bases short, with 11 bases between. There are 12 residues in the CDR3. The germline V gene encodes CDR1 LGHDT and CDR2 YNNKEL (reference sequence).

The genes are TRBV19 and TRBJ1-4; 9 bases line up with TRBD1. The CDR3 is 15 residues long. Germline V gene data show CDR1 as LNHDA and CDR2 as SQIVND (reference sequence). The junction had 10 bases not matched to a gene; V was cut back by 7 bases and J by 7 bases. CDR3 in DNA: TGTGCCAGTACCCCGGTGGACAGGGGACGTGAAAAACTGTTTTTT. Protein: CASTPVDRGREKLFF.

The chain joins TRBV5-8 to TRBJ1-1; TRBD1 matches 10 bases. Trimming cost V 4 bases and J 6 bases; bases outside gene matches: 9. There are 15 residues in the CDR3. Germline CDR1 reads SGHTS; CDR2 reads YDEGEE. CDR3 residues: CASSRGDRGSSEAFF. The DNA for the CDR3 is TGTGCCAGCAGCCGAGGGGACAGGGGAAGTTCTGAAGCTTTCTTT.

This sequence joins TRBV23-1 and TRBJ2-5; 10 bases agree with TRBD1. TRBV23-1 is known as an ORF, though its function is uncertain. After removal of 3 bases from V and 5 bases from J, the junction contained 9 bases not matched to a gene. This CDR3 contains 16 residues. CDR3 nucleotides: TGCGCCAGCAGTCAGAGAGACAGGGGGCGGAGGGAGACCCAGTACTTC. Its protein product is CASSQRDRGRRETQYF.

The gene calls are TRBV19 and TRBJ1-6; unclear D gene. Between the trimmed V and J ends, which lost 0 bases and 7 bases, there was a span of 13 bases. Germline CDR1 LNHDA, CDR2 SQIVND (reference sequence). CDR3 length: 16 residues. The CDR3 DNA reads TGTGCCAGTAGTATAGATCTCCGAGGCTACAATTCACCCCTCCACTTT. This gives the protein CASSIDLRGYNSPLHF.

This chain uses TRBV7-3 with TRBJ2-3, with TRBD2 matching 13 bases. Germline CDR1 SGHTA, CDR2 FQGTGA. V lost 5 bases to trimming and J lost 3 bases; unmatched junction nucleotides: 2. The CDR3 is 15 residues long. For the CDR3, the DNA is TGTGCCAGCAGCGCACTAGCGGGAGGGACAGATACGCAGTATTTT. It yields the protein CASSALAGGTDTQYF. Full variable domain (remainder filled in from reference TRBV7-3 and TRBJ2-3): GAGVSQTPSNKVTEKGKYVELRCDPISGHTALYWYRQSLGQGPEFLIYFQGTGAADDSGLPNDRFFAVRPEGSVSTLKIQRTERGDSAVYLCASSALAGGTDTQYFGPGTRLTVL.

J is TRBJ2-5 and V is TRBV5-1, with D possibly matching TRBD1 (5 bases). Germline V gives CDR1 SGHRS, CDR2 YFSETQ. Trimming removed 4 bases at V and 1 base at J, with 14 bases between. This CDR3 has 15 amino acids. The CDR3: CASSALGHFQETQYF. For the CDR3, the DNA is TGCGCCAGCAGCGCCCTAGGACATTTCCAAGAGACCCAGTACTTC.